What follows are 12 T cell receptor beta chains derived from one specimen sequenced in a study of shared clonotypes between healthy human individuals. Repertoires were generated with immunoSEQ multiplex PCR, while TCRdb's copy carries only in-frame clones and drops some. The sample contains about 1 million clones, about three quarters of which appear only once. The sample comprised memory CD4+ T cells sorted from blood. Sample subset: CD45RA-negative fraction. These receptors originate from a man aged 18 to 30 in good health.

The chain has TRBV2 and TRBJ1-1; possible D gene TRBD1, 6 bases. This CDR3 has 14 amino acids. Germline CDR1 reads SNHLY; CDR2 reads FYNNEI. The V and J ends lost 4 bases and 5 bases respectively, with 14 bases between them. The CDR3 sequence: CASSAKGGGTEAFF. The CDR3 DNA reads TGTGCCAGCAGTGCAAAGGGGGGCGGAACTGAAGCTTTCTTT.

The V gene is TRBV2, the J gene TRBJ2-7; maybe TRBD1 (6 bases). This CDR3 is 14 amino acids long. V lost 3 bases to trimming and J lost 5 bases, with 14 bases between them. The V gene's germline CDR1 is SNHLY and CDR2 FYNNEI. This CDR3 is CASSEGTKGHEQYF. The CDR3 coding sequence is TGTGCCAGCAGTGAGGGGACAAAAGGCCACGAGCAGTACTTC.

This rearrangement joins TRBV29-1 to TRBJ2-5; D not certain. The length of the CDR3 is 14 residues. V lost 2 bases to trimming and J lost 5 bases, with 15 bases between them. CDR1 is SQVTM, CDR2 ANQGSEA, per germline. The CDR3 DNA follows: TGCAGCGTTGAACCTCTAACTCCCCGGGAGACCCAGTACTTC. Its protein is CSVEPLTPRETQYF.

The chain links TRBV28 to TRBJ1-5; TRBD1 matches 9 bases. V trimming: 5 bases; J trimming: 6 bases; junction bases outside the gene matches: 5. From germline, CDR1 is MDHEN and CDR2 SYDVKM. The CDR3 length is 14 residues. CDR3 protein: CASSIGQGIQPQHF. The CDR3 nucleotides are TGTGCCAGCAGTATAGGACAGGGGATTCAGCCCCAGCATTTT.

The chain couples TRBV2 to TRBJ2-7; 9 positions agree with TRBD2. The CDR3 has 14 amino acids. Trimming removed 6 bases from V and 5 bases from J; junction bases left unmatched: 8. The V gene's germline CDR1 is SNHLY and CDR2 FYNNEI. CDR3 coding DNA: TGTGCCAGCAGAGCGGGGGGCTTTGTCGACGAGCAGTACTTC. It yields the protein CASRAGGFVDEQYF.

This clone was recorded a few times. This chain joins TRBV19 and TRBJ1-5; D uncertain. The V gene lost 9 bases and the J gene lost 4 bases, with 10 bases spanning the gap. The CDR3 covers 12 residues. Germline V gene sequence: CDR1 LNHDA, CDR2 SQIVND (reference sequence). CDR3 sequence: CASRGENQPQHF. CDR3 nucleotide sequence: TGTGCCAGCCGGGGTGAGAATCAGCCCCAGCATTTT.

This clone was seen once. The genes are TRBV2 and TRBJ1-5; TRBD1 matches at 10 bases. V shed 6 bases, J shed 2 bases, and the junction held 4 bases outside the gene matches. Looked up from germline, CDR1 is SNHLY and CDR2 is FYNNEI. There are 15 residues in the CDR3. The CDR3: CASRGTGAGNQPQHF. The CDR3 DNA follows: TGTGCCAGCAGAGGGACAGGGGCGGGCAATCAGCCCCAGCATTTT.

This clone was observed a few times. The gene calls are TRBV15 and TRBJ1-5; the match to TRBD1 covers 8 bases. V shed 0 bases and J 5 bases; nucleotides not matched to a gene: 9. CDR1 is LNHNV and CDR2 is YYDKDF in the germline V gene (reference sequence). The CDR3 consists of 17 residues. As DNA, the CDR3 is TGTGCCACCAGCAGAGATACAGGCCCAGGGGGCTATCAGCCCCAGCATTTT. This encodes CATSRDTGPGGYQPQHF.

The V and J genes are TRBV5-4 and TRBJ2-7; TRBD2 aligns across 7 bases. The CDR3 has 15 residues. Germline V lookup: CDR1 SGHNT, CDR2 YYREEE (reference sequence). V was clipped by 2 bases and J by 6 bases; unmatched bases: 11. The CDR3 DNA reads as TGTGCCAGCAGCTTCCCTCTCGCGGGAGCAACCGAGCAGTACTTC. It is translated as CASSFPLAGATEQYF. Together with reference TRBV5-4 and TRBJ2-7, the CDR3 gives the full variable domain: ETGVTQSPTHLIKTRGQQVTLRCSSQSGHNTVSWYQQALGQGPQFIFQYYREEENGRGNFPPRFSGLQFPNYSSELNVNALELDDSALYLCASSFPLAGATEQYFGPGTRLTVT.

For this clone: This sample includes further DNA sequences coding for the same CDR3. The chain is built from TRBV18 and TRBJ2-7; perhaps TRBD2 as D (5 bases). The length of the CDR3 is 14 residues. Trimming stripped 0 bases from V and 4 bases from J, with 10 bases between. Germline CDR1 and CDR2: KGHSH and LQKENI. The CDR3 spells CASSPPAGSYEQYF. The DNA for the CDR3 is TGTGCCAGCTCACCACCGGCGGGTTCTTACGAGCAGTACTTC.

The V gene is TRBV13, the J gene TRBJ2-2; 7 nucleotides agree with TRBD1. The CDR3 spans 16 residues. Losses at the gene ends were 2 bases for V and 7 bases for J; bases not matched to a gene: 10. CDR1 PRHDT and CDR2 FYEKMQ come from the germline V gene (reference sequence). CDR3 sequence: CASSLYRQGYNGELFF. The CDR3 coding sequence is TGTGCCAGCAGCTTATACAGACAGGGTTATAACGGGGAGCTGTTTTTT.

Details on this clone: The sample carries other DNA sequences with the same CDR3. This chain joins TRBV7-2 and TRBJ2-5; 11 bases are shared with TRBD2. The germline CDR1 and CDR2 sequences are SGHTA and FQGNSA. CDR3 length: 16 residues. Trimming cost V 0 bases and J 2 bases; bases outside gene matches: 2. This CDR3 is CASSLAGTSGQETQYF. The CDR3 DNA is TGTGCCAGCAGCTTAGCAGGGACTAGCGGACAAGAGACCCAGTACTTC.